The entry that follows covers one T cell receptor (beta chain) sequence. Germline trimming cut 3 bases from V and 5 bases from J; bases unmatched to any gene: 4. The CDR3 is 15 residues long. Germline values: CDR1 SEHNR, CDR2 FQNEAQ (reference sequence). The data are from a study of blood T cell repertoires in COVID-19. About the research overall: Samples of COVID-19 (acute and convalescent) were obtained from the United States, Italy and Spain. Sources were T cells, B-cell-depleted T cells, or PBMCs; the material itself was cDNA or gDNA.

Using immunoSEQ multiplex PCR, the repertoire was profiled, and TCRdb retains in-frame clones only, with some absent. The table lists 100,000 to 150,000 clones, approximately 86% of them singletons. The TCR was taken from a woman in her forties or fifties who had recovered from COVID-19. The sample taken for sequencing was PBMCs or T cells enriched from blood (not recorded which). The rearrangement links TRBV7-9 to TRBJ1-4, with 9 positions matching TRBD1. The CDR3 loop is CASSFEGTGNEKLFF. CDR3 in DNA: TGTGCCAGCAGCTTCGAGGGGACAGGGAATGAAAAACTGTTTTTT.